These 29 T cell receptor beta chains share one sample of origin, sequenced in a study of shared clonotypes between healthy human individuals. Libraries were prepared by immunoSEQ multiplex PCR; TCRdb keeps only in-frame clonotypes and omits some of them. Of about 2.3 million clones detected, about 92% appear once; the ten largest clones hold under 0.45%. The source material was naive CD4+ T cells from PBMCs. Subset denoted: CD45RA+ positively selected. The receptors originated from a man younger than 30 in good health. Some clones in this sample may be carry-over from other donors' samples.

This chain uses TRBV2 with TRBJ2-3, with unresolved D. This CDR3 has 13 residues. Trimming stripped 1 base from V and 6 bases from J, with 8 bases between. Germline V lookup: CDR1 SNHLY, CDR2 FYNNEI. The CDR3 loop reads CASSEDHYDTQYF. The DNA of the CDR3 is TGTGCCAGCAGTGAAGATCACTATGATACGCAGTATTTT. The full variable domain, completed using reference TRBV2 and TRBJ2-3, is EPEVTQTPSHQVTQMGQEVILRCVPISNHLYFYWYRQILGQKVEFLVSFYNNEISEKSEIFDDQFSVERPDGSNFTLKIRSTKLEDSAMYFCASSEDHYDTQYFGPGTRLTVL.

The V call is TRBV9, the J call TRBJ2-5; the D gene is possibly TRBD1 (5 bases). The germline V gene has CDR1 SGDLS and CDR2 YYNGEE. This CDR3 spans 15 amino acids. The V and J ends lost 4 bases and 5 bases respectively, with 18 bases between them. The CDR3 protein is CASSPQTVQAETQYF. DNA of the CDR3: TGTGCCAGCAGCCCCCAGACAGTCCAAGCGGAGACCCAGTACTTC. The complete variable domain, with remaining parts taken from reference TRBV9 and TRBJ2-5, reads DSGVTQTPKHLITATGQRVTLRCSPRSGDLSVYWYQQSLDQGLQFLIQYYNGEERAKGNILERFSAQQFPDLHSELNLSSLELGDSALYFCASSPQTVQAETQYFGPGTRLLVL.

The chain carries TRBV27 and TRBJ2-1, with D perhaps TRBD2 (6 bases). V was shortened by 6 bases and J by 9 bases, with 21 bases between the two germline ends. The CDR3 is 15 residues long. The germline V gene has CDR1 MNHEY and CDR2 SMNVEV (reference sequence). The CDR3 loop is CASRPAGRLGGEQFF. In DNA, the CDR3 is TGTGCCAGCAGACCAGCGGGTCGCCTCGGGGGTGAGCAGTTCTTC.

V and J are TRBV28 and TRBJ2-7; D might be TRBD2 (5 bases). Germline-derived CDR1 and CDR2 are MDHEN and SYDVKM. This CDR3 is 14 amino acids long. V lost 2 bases and J 7 bases, leaving 15 bases between the germline ends. The CDR3 reads CASSLGTPPGEQYF. CDR3 nucleotide sequence: TGTGCCAGCAGTTTAGGTACCCCCCCGGGGGAGCAGTACTTC.

V gene TRBV9 combines with J gene TRBJ2-7; D is possibly TRBD2 (6 bases). The CDR3 length is 15 residues. The germline V and J ends were trimmed by 0 bases and 4 bases, with 14 bases remaining between them. From germline, CDR1 is SGDLS and CDR2 YYNGEE. The chain's CDR3 is CASSVGVAEPYEQYF. In nucleotides, the CDR3 is TGTGCCAGCAGCGTAGGAGTAGCGGAACCGTACGAGCAGTACTTC.

The rearrangement uses TRBV7-3 and TRBJ2-3; D might be TRBD1 or TRBD2, each matching 5 bases. Germline V gene data show CDR1 as SGHTA and CDR2 as FQGTGA. This CDR3 comprises 13 residues. V lost 6 bases and J 7 bases, leaving 14 bases between the germline ends. The CDR3 sequence: CASSRDGGYTQYF. The CDR3 DNA sequence: TGTGCCAGCAGTCGGGACGGAGGATATACGCAGTATTTT.

The J gene is TRBJ1-1, the V gene TRBV28; D uncertain. The CDR3 has 13 residues. Germline CDR1 and CDR2: MDHEN and SYDVKM. Trimming cost V 7 bases and J 0 bases, with 9 bases left between them. Written as DNA, the CDR3 is TGTGCCAGCAAGGATGATCTGAACACTGAAGCTTTCTTT. Translation gives CASKDDLNTEAFF. Based on the CDR3 plus reference TRBV28 and TRBJ1-1, the full variable domain is DVKVTQSSRYLVKRTGEKVFLECVQDMDHENMFWYRQDPGLGLRLIYFSYDVKMKEKGDIPEGYSVSREKKERFSLILESASTNQTSMYLCASKDDLNTEAFFGQGTRLTVV.

This rearrangement joins TRBV9 to TRBJ2-3, with 10 bases matching TRBD2. Germline CDR1 reads SGDLS; CDR2 reads YYNGEE. This CDR3 has 18 amino acids. V dropped 1 base and J dropped 4; count of bases not matched to a gene: 12. The CDR3 DNA sequence: TGTGCCAGCAGCGTACTTGGGGCTAGCGGGAGAGGGTCAGATACGCAGTATTTT. Translation: CASSVLGASGRGSDTQYF.

The chain combines TRBV7-9 with TRBJ2-2; 12 positions agree with TRBD2. CDR3 length: 16 amino acids. The V gene's germline CDR1 is SEHNR and CDR2 FQNEAQ (reference sequence). V lost 5 bases, J lost 5 bases, and 6 bases stayed unmatched. This CDR3 reads CASSPTSGRGTGELFF. The CDR3 coding sequence is TGTGCCAGCAGCCCGACTAGCGGGAGAGGGACCGGGGAGCTGTTTTTT. The whole variable domain, filled in from reference TRBV7-9 and TRBJ2-2, reads DTGVSQNPRHKITKRGQNVTFRCDPISEHNRLYWYRQTLGQGPEFLTYFQNEAQLEKSRLLSDRFSAERPKGSFSTLEIQRTEQGDSAMYLCASSPTSGRGTGELFFGEGSRLTVL.

This sequence joins TRBV6-1 and TRBJ2-1, with D possibly matching TRBD2 (6 bases). The CDR3 totals 14 residues. The V gene's germline CDR1 is MNHNS and CDR2 SASEGT. The V gene lost 10 bases and the J gene lost 3 bases, with 16 bases spanning the gap. The CDR3 is CATIREFSYNEQFF. The CDR3 nucleotides read TGTGCCACCATACGGGAGTTCAGCTACAATGAGCAGTTCTTC.

The chain couples TRBV4-3 to TRBJ2-1; D is ambiguous. The V end was cut by 1 base, the J end by 0 bases, with 10 bases between. The CDR3 has 16 amino acids. Germline V CDR1 and CDR2: LGHNA, YSLEER. The CDR3: CASSQVRPSSYNEQFF. The CDR3 bases are TGCGCCAGCAGCCAAGTGAGGCCAAGCTCCTACAATGAGCAGTTCTTC.

The genes are TRBV5-1 and TRBJ2-7; 9 nucleotides align to TRBD1. J gave up 4 bases and V 1 base, and 3 bases lay outside the gene matches. CDR1 is SGHRS, CDR2 YFSETQ, per germline. The CDR3 loop spans 14 amino acids. As DNA, the CDR3 is TGCGCCAGCAGCTTGACAGGGGGCTTATACGAGCAGTACTTC. This gives the protein CASSLTGGLYEQYF.

V is TRBV6-4 and J is TRBJ2-2; 8 bases fit TRBD1. Germline loops: CDR1 MRHNA, CDR2 SNTAGT. The V segment lost 3 bases and the J segment 3 bases; nucleotides outside the gene matches: 3. The CDR3 runs to 15 residues. The CDR3 nucleotides read TGTGCCAGCAGTGATAACAGGGGGTACACCGGGGAGCTGTTTTTT. Translating it yields CASSDNRGYTGELFF.

The chain joins TRBV28 to TRBJ2-1, with a possible D match to TRBD2 (7 bases). This CDR3 region has 17 residues. Germline lookup yields CDR1 MDHEN and CDR2 SYDVKM. Trimming cost V 4 bases and J 7 bases, with 23 bases left between them. CDR3 coding DNA: TGTGCCAGCAGTTCGACAAGGGGGAGGGCTCGGTCGAATGAGCAGTTCTTC. Encoded protein: CASSSTRGRARSNEQFF.

This chain connects TRBV6-5 to TRBJ1-5; possible D gene TRBD1, 6 bases. V lost 4 bases to trimming and J lost 9 bases, with 13 bases between them. In germline, CDR1 is MNHEY, CDR2 SVGAGI. The CDR3 length is 13 residues. The CDR3 sequence is CASSFDRLGPQHF. Here the CDR3 DNA reads TGTGCCAGCAGTTTCGACAGGCTAGGGCCCCAGCATTTT.

The CDR3 spells CASTNRDLIYNEQFF. DNA for the CDR3: TGTGCCAGCACTAACCGGGACCTTATTTACAATGAGCAGTTCTTC. The V gene is TRBV28, the J gene TRBJ2-1, with D possibly being TRBD1 or TRBD2 (5 bases each). V lost 7 bases and J lost 4, with 17 bases in between. The CDR3 totals 15 residues. The germline gives CDR1 MDHEN, CDR2 SYDVKM.

Note on this clone: Within the sample, other DNA sequences also encode this same CDR3. The gene calls are TRBV28 and TRBJ1-3; no clear D. The V gene lost 1 base and the J gene lost 2 bases, with 0 bases spanning the gap. The CDR3 is 12 residues long. Germline V CDR1 and CDR2: MDHEN, SYDVKM. The CDR3 spells CASSLSGNTIYF. The CDR3 DNA is TGTGCCAGCAGTTTATCTGGAAACACCATATATTTT.

In this sample, this clone turned up once. The V gene is TRBV4-3, the J gene TRBJ2-4; a weak D match, TRBD1 (5 bases). This CDR3 has 14 amino acids. Germline loops: CDR1 LGHNA, CDR2 YSLEER. Trimming cost V 4 bases and J 6 bases, with 13 bases left between them. CDR3 nucleotides: TGCGCCAGCAGCCCAGGGATTTTCGGAAACATTCAGTACTTC. This translates into CASSPGIFGNIQYF.

The DNA for the CDR3 is TGCGCCAGCAGCTACAACATCGGCGAGCAGTACTTC. The encoded protein is CASSYNIGEQYF. J is TRBJ2-7 and V is TRBV5-1; D remains ambiguous. V lost 3 bases to trimming and J lost 6 bases, with 10 bases between them. In germline, CDR1 is SGHRS, CDR2 YFSETQ. This CDR3 region has 12 residues.

The V gene is TRBV9, the J gene TRBJ1-2; D ambiguous. There are 14 residues in the CDR3. Germline loops: CDR1 SGDLS, CDR2 YYNGEE. Trimming shortened V by 0 bases and J by 8 bases, and 14 bases separated the two germline ends. The CDR3 loop reads CASSVVGGSRGYTF. CDR3 in DNA: TGTGCCAGCAGCGTAGTGGGAGGGTCTCGCGGCTACACCTTC.

The CDR3 is CASSPSGGPREQYF. In DNA, the CDR3 is TGTGCCAGCAGCCCCTCGGGGGGGCCACGCGAGCAGTACTTC. The V and J genes are TRBV28 and TRBJ2-7; TRBD2 matches at 8 bases. The CDR3 contains 14 residues. The V gene end was trimmed by 6 bases and the J gene end by 6 bases; junction bases not matched to a gene: 10. Germline lookup yields CDR1 MDHEN and CDR2 SYDVKM.

The chain is built from TRBV6-1 and TRBJ2-1; TRBD1 is a possible D gene (6 bases). Per the germline V gene, CDR1 is MNHNS and CDR2 is SASEGT. Trimming took off 6 bases at V and 8 bases at J, with 11 bases between the two ends. The CDR3 is 12 amino acids. The CDR3 here is CASRASGDEQFF. The DNA of the CDR3 is TGTGCCAGCAGGGCTTCAGGGGATGAGCAGTTCTTC.

The J gene is TRBJ2-3, the V gene TRBV7-3, with 14 bases aligning to TRBD2. Germline V CDR1 and CDR2: SGHTA, FQGTGA. V lost 5 bases and J lost 6; bases outside the gene matches: 4. The CDR3 sequence is 15 residues long. CDR3: CASSKGLAGVDTQYF. In nucleotides, the CDR3 is TGTGCCAGCAGCAAGGGACTAGCGGGAGTTGATACGCAGTATTTT. Using reference TRBV7-3 and TRBJ2-3 for the parts outside the CDR3, the full variable domain is GAGVSQTPSNKVTEKGKYVELRCDPISGHTALYWYRQSLGQGPEFLIYFQGTGAADDSGLPNDRFFAVRPEGSVSTLKIQRTERGDSAVYLCASSKGLAGVDTQYFGPGTRLTVL.

The CDR3 spells CASSELLASEQYF. CDR3 DNA sequence: TGCGCCAGCAGTGAGCTGCTAGCGTCTGAGCAGTACTTC. The chain combines TRBV10-2 with TRBJ2-7, with D possibly being TRBD2 (6 bases). Per the germline V gene, CDR1 is WSHSY and CDR2 is SAAADI. This CDR3 has 13 amino acids. The ends were cut back, 2 bases at V and 7 bases at J, with 12 bases in the middle.

This chain links TRBV7-2 with TRBJ2-3, with D unresolved. The CDR3 spans 13 residues. CDR1 SGHTA and CDR2 FQGNSA come from the germline V gene. V gave up 4 bases and J gave up 8 bases, with 13 bases separating them. Here the CDR3 DNA reads TGTGCCAGCAGCTCCCCCCCCCACGTTACGCAGTATTTT. Its translation is CASSSPPHVTQYF.

In this sample, this clone turned up once. The gene calls are TRBV18 and TRBJ2-7; D is unresolved. CDR3 length: 14 amino acids. In germline, CDR1 is KGHSH, CDR2 LQKENI. The ends were cut back, 4 bases at V and 2 bases at J, with 12 bases in the middle. The CDR3 nucleotides are TGTGCCAGCTCACTTCCTCTCCCTCCCTACGAGCAGTACTTC. Translating it yields CASSLPLPPYEQYF.

Worth noting for this clone: Other DNA sequences within the sample encode an identical CDR3. As DNA, the CDR3 is TGTGCCAGCTCACCAAGAGGAAACTATGGCTACACCTTC. This gives the protein CASSPRGNYGYTF. V and J are TRBV18 and TRBJ1-2; the D is unclear. V shed 2 bases and J shed 2 bases, with 6 bases lying between them. Germline values: CDR1 KGHSH, CDR2 LQKENI. The CDR3 has 13 residues.

As to this clone: Within the sample, other DNA sequences also encode this same CDR3. The chain is built from TRBV5-1 and TRBJ2-3, with TRBD1 identical over 8 bases. Germline V gene data show CDR1 as SGHRS and CDR2 as YFSETQ. This CDR3 spans 15 amino acids. The junction had 5 bases not matched to a gene; V was cut back by 3 bases and J by 2 bases. The CDR3 reads CASSSRTGSTDTQYF. CDR3 in DNA: TGCGCCAGCAGCTCACGGACAGGGTCCACAGATACGCAGTATTTT.

The rearrangement joins TRBV10-3 to TRBJ1-2; no definite D call. Looked up from germline, CDR1 is ENHRY and CDR2 is SYGVKD. Trimming took off 2 bases at V and 0 bases at J, with 10 bases between the two ends. CDR3 length: 15 residues. The CDR3 nucleotides are TGTGCCATCAGTGAGGGCCCTTACTCTAACTATGGCTACACCTTC. This sequence encodes CAISEGPYSNYGYTF.